Listed below are T cell receptor beta chains from one sample, sequenced in a study of CD8 T cells in ankylosing spondylitis. TCRdb reanalysed the 5' RACE reads using MiXCR and keeps one entry per CDR3 protein. The table has 300,000 to 400,000 distinct CDR3 sequences, 20% to 25% seen once. Sequenced: blood, either unsorted or a sorted T cell fraction (not recorded which). The receptors here all came from a male donor with ankylosing spondylitis. Each CDR3 is given with its conserved first and last residue. Fields, in order: D gene, J gene, clone size, V gene, CDR3 DNA, CDR3 protein. D genes are given only for firm matches. Expanded clones are given a class, and other clones once, few, many or no size at all.

d_gene: .; j_gene: TRBJ2-7; abundance: .; v_gene: TRBV20-1; CDR3nt: TGCAGTGCTACCCGTGGCGATGCCGAGTCGTACGAGCAGTACTTC; CDR3aa: CSATRGDAESYEQYF
d_gene: .; j_gene: TRBJ2-1; abundance: many; v_gene: TRBV20-1; CDR3nt: TGCAGTGCTAGGTCGCCCCCCAAGAATGAGCAGTTCTTC; CDR3aa: CSARSPPKNEQFF
d_gene: .; j_gene: TRBJ2-3; abundance: few; v_gene: TRBV20-1; CDR3nt: TGCAGTGCGGGGCTTGGGGAAGATACGCAGTATTTT; CDR3aa: CSAGLGEDTQYF
d_gene: .; j_gene: TRBJ2-7; abundance: few; v_gene: TRBV28; CDR3nt: TGTGCCAGCACCCCCGGCGCCCTTAGGCTCTACGAGCAGTACTTC; CDR3aa: CASTPGALRLYEQYF
d_gene: .; j_gene: TRBJ2-2; abundance: few; v_gene: TRBV6-6; CDR3nt: TGTGCCAGCACCCCCAGGGTTTCCGGGGAGCTGTTTTTT; CDR3aa: CASTPRVSGELFF
d_gene: .; j_gene: TRBJ2-7; abundance: .; v_gene: TRBV11-3; CDR3nt: TGTGCCAGCAGCCCCCGGGGTAGCGGAAGCTACGAGCAGTACTTC; CDR3aa: CASSPRGSGSYEQYF
d_gene: .; j_gene: TRBJ2-1; abundance: .; v_gene: TRBV4-3; CDR3nt: TGCGCCAGCAGCCATAATAGAGGCAATGAGCAGTTCTTC; CDR3aa: CASSHNRGNEQFF
d_gene: TRBD2; j_gene: TRBJ2-1; abundance: .; v_gene: TRBV30; CDR3nt: TGTGCCTGGAGTTTCCGAGGGACTAGCGGGTACAATGAGCAGTTCTTC; CDR3aa: CAWSFRGTSGYNEQFF
d_gene: .; j_gene: TRBJ2-1; abundance: few; v_gene: TRBV6-6; CDR3nt: TGTGCCAGCAGTTACTCGGGCGATGAGCAGTTCTTC; CDR3aa: CASSYSGDEQFF
d_gene: .; j_gene: TRBJ1-1; abundance: few; v_gene: TRBV7-3; CDR3nt: TGTGCCAGCAGCCTATCACCGGGACACAGCACTGAAGCTTTCTTT; CDR3aa: CASSLSPGHSTEAFF
d_gene: .; j_gene: TRBJ2-4; abundance: .; v_gene: TRBV7-3; CDR3nt: TGTGCCAGCAGCCTAGTAGGAGCCCGAGACATTCAGTACTTC; CDR3aa: CASSLVGARDIQYF
d_gene: .; j_gene: TRBJ2-2; abundance: .; v_gene: TRBV5-1; CDR3nt: TGCGCCAGCAGCTTGTTTGGAGACACCGGGGAGCTGTTTTTT; CDR3aa: CASSLFGDTGELFF
d_gene: .; j_gene: TRBJ2-3; abundance: .; v_gene: TRBV9; CDR3nt: TGTGCCAGCAGCGTACGAGGGAGCACAGATACGCAGTATTTT; CDR3aa: CASSVRGSTDTQYF
d_gene: .; j_gene: TRBJ2-1; abundance: few; v_gene: TRBV12-3/TRBV12-4; CDR3nt: TGTGCCAGCACACGCGGACAGCCGAGCTCCTACAATGAGCAGTTCTTC; CDR3aa: CASTRGQPSSYNEQFF
d_gene: .; j_gene: TRBJ2-5; abundance: .; v_gene: TRBV30; CDR3nt: TGTGCCTGGAGTGAGGCGGCAGAGACCCAGTACTTC; CDR3aa: CAWSEAAETQYF
d_gene: .; j_gene: TRBJ2-7; abundance: few; v_gene: TRBV6-5; CDR3nt: TGTGCCAGCAGTTACTCGCTCGGGTCCAACGAGCAGTACTTC; CDR3aa: CASSYSLGSNEQYF